This T cell receptor (beta chain) was sequenced during a study of T cell repertoires in cytomegalovirus infection. Study in general: Recently identified HLA-C-restricted CMV epitopes and well-studied HLA-B-restricted CMV epitopes were used by the study. Indicated by public TCR beta signatures were CMV infection and matching HLA type.

Trimming removed 10 bases from V and 3 bases from J, with 18 bases in between. CDR1 is LNHDA, CDR2 SQIVND, per germline (reference sequence). The CDR3 extends over 14 amino acids. One entry per CDR3 protein results from TCRdb running MiXCR on the reads. This table holds around 200,000 distinct CDR3 sequences, approximately 38% found once. This clonotype was counted only a few times. Antigen specificity is unknown. Whole-study results and caveats: Ex vivo, HLA-C-restricted CMV-specific TCR beta clonotypes prevailed over the rest of the response. CMV carriers with the relevant HLA were identified by cumulative public TCR beta family frequency.

The starting material was CD8+ T cells from cultured PBMCs, obtained from culture after CMV antigen stimulation. This receptor was identified in a human donor in good health (CMV status not recorded). Some clones in this sample may be carry-over from other donors' samples. The chain has TRBV19 and TRBJ1-1; D might be TRBD1 (6 bases). The chain's CDR3 is CATAYRDLDTEAFF. The CDR3 DNA is TGTGCCACCGCGTACAGGGACCTGGACACTGAAGCTTTCTTT.